This T cell receptor beta chain was recorded in a study of CD8+CD57+ T cells in acquired aplastic anemia. About the research overall: On average, sorted CD4+ and CD8+ cells gave roughly 3 ug of DNA. Study conclusions and caveats: For CD8+ Simpson's diversity, patients and controls showed no significant difference. Overlapping CD8+ CDR3 repertoires of patients and controls contained under 35 shared sequences.

The CDR3 is 14 residues long. The germline V gene has CDR1 DFQATT and CDR2 SNEGSKA (reference sequence). Trimming shortened V by 0 bases and J by 4 bases, and 12 bases separated the two germline ends. The study profiled TCR beta VDJ and CDR3 using genomic DNA as template. TCRdb reanalysed the reads using MiXCR and keeps one entry per CDR3 protein. The sample has around 500,000 distinct CDR3 sequences; around 33% are singletons. With regard to this clonotype: Its antigen is unidentified.

Patients included in sequencing had previously demonstrated CD8+CD57+ cell expansion by flow cytometry. Every patient was diagnosed with severe acquired aplastic anemia. V usage is TRBV20-1 and J usage is TRBJ1-1; D unclear. This receptor was identified in a human donor with aplastic anemia. The sequenced material came from sorted CD4+, CD8+, or CD8+CD57+ T cells (not recorded which) from PBMCs. CDR3 bases: TGCAGTGCTAGAGATCTTGGGATACCCACTGAAGCTTTCTTT. The encoded protein is CSARDLGIPTEAFF.